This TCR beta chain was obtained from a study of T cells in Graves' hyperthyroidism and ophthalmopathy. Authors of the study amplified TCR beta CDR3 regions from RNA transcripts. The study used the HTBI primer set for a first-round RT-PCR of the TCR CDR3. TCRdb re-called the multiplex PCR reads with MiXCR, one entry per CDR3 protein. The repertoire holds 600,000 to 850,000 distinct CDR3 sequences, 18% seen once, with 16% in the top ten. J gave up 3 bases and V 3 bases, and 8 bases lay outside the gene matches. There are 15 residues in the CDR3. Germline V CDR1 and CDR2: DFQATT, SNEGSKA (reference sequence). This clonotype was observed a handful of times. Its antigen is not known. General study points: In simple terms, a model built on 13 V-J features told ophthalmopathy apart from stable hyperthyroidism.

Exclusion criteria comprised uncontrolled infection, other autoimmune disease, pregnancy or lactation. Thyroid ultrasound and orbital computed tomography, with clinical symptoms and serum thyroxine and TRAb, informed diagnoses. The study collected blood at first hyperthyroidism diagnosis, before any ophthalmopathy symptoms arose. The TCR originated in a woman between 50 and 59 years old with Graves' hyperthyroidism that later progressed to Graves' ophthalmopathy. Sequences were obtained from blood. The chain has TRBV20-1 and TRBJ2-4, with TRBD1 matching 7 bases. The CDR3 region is CSARDPDRFKNIQYF. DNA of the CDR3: TGCAGTGCTAGGGACCCGGACAGGTTCAAAAACATTCAGTACTTC.